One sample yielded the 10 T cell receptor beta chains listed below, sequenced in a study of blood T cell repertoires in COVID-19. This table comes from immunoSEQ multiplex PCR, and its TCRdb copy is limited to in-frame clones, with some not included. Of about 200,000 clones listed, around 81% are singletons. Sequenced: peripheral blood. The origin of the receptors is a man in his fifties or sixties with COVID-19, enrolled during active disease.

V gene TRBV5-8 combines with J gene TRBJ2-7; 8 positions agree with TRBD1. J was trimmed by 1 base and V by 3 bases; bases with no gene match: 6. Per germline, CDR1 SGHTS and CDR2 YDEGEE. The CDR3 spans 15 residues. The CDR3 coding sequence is TGTGCCAGCAGCTCGGGACAGGCGCTTTCCTACGAGCAGTACTTC. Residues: CASSSGQALSYEQYF.

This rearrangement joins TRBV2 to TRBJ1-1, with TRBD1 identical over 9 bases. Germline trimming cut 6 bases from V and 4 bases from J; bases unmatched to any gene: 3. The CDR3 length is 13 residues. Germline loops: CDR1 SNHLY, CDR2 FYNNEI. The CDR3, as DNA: TGTGCCAGCAGGGGGGACAGGGCCACTGAAGCTTTCTTT. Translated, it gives CASRGDRATEAFF. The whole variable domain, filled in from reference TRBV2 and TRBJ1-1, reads EPEVTQTPSHQVTQMGQEVILRCVPISNHLYFYWYRQILGQKVEFLVSFYNNEISEKSEIFDDQFSVERPDGSNFTLKIRSTKLEDSAMYFCASRGDRATEAFFGQGTRLTVV.

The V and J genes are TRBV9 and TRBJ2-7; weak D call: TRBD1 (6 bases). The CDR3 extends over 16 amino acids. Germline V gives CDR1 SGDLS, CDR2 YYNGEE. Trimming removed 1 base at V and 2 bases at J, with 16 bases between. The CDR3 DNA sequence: TGTGCCAGCAGCGTACGCCCCACAGGGTGGGCCTACGAGCAGTACTTC. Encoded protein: CASSVRPTGWAYEQYF.

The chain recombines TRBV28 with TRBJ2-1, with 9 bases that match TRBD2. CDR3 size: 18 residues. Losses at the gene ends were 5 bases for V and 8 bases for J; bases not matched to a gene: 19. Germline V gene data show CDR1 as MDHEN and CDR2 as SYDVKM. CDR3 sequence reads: CASSPSLGSGLAWDEQFF. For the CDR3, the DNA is TGTGCCAGCAGTCCATCGTTAGGTTCAGGACTAGCGTGGGATGAGCAGTTCTTC. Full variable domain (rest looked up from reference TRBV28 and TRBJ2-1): DVKVTQSSRYLVKRTGEKVFLECVQDMDHENMFWYRQDPGLGLRLIYFSYDVKMKEKGDIPEGYSVSREKKERFSLILESASTNQTSMYLCASSPSLGSGLAWDEQFFGPGTRLTVL.

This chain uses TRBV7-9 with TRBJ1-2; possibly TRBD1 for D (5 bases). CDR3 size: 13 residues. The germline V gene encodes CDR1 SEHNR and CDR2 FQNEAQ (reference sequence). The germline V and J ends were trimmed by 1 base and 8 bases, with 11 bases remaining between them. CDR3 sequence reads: CASSLEGAWGYTF. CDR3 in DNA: TGTGCCAGCAGCTTAGAAGGGGCATGGGGCTACACCTTC.

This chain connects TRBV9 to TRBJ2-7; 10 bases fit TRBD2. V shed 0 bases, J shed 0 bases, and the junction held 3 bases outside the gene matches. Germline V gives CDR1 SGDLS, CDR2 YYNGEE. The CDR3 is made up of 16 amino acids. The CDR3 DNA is TGTGCCAGCAGCGTAGCACCTAGCGGGAGCTCCTACGAGCAGTACTTC. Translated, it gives CASSVAPSGSSYEQYF.

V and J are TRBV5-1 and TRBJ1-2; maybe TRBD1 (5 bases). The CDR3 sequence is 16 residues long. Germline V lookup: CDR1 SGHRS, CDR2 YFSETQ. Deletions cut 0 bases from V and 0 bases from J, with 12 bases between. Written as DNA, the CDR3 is TGCGCCAGCAGCTTGGAAGGAGGGGCCTCTAACTATGGCTACACCTTC. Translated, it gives CASSLEGGASNYGYTF.

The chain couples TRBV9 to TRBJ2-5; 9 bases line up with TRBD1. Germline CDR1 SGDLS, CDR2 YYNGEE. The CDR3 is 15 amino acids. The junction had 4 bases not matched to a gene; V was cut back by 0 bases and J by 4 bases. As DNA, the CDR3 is TGTGCCAGCAGCGTAGACAGGGGGCAGGGAGAGACCCAGTACTTC. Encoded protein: CASSVDRGQGETQYF.

CDR3 amino acids: CASSERSSYEQYF. The CDR3, as DNA: TGCGCCAGCAGCGAGCGTAGCTCCTACGAGCAGTACTTC. This rearrangement joins TRBV5-1 to TRBJ2-7; D gene uncertain. Trimming removed 4 bases at V and 0 bases at J, with 8 bases between. CDR3 length: 13 residues. Germline values: CDR1 SGHRS, CDR2 YFSETQ.

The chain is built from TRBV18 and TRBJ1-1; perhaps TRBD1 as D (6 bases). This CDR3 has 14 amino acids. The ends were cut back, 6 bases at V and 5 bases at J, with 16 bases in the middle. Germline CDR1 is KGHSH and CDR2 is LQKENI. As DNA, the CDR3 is TGTGCCAGCTCCGAACTGGGGGCGAGGACTGAAGCTTTCTTT. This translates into CASSELGARTEAFF.